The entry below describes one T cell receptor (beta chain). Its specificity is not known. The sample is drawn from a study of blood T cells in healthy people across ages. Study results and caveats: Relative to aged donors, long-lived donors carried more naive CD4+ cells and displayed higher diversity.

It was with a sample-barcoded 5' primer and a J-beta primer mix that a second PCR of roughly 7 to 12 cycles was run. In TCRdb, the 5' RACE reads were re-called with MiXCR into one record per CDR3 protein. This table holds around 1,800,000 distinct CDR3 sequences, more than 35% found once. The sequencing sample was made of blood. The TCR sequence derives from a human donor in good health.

CDR3 coding DNA: TGTGCCAGCAGTCGGAGGTCGGGACGGGATTTTTCCTACGAGCAGTACTTC. Protein product: CASSRRSGRDFSYEQYF. J is TRBJ2-7 and V is TRBV6-1, with D perhaps being TRBD1 or TRBD2 (5 bases each). Germline V gene sequence: CDR1 MNHNS, CDR2 SASEGT. The germline V and J ends were trimmed by 5 bases and 1 base, with 21 bases remaining between them. The CDR3 is 17 amino acids.